Sequencing of this TCR beta chain was carried out in a study of vaccination and CD4 T cells after COVID-19. The study sequenced cultured CD4+ T cell DNA using the Oncomine TCR Beta short-read assay. TCRdb re-called the PCR reads through MiXCR, storing one row per CDR3 protein. Among some 3,200 distinct CDR3 sequences, 70% to 80% were seen once, and the ten largest hold under 30%. The treatment was: approximately 9-day PBMC culture with coronavirus spike peptide pools or control peptides (ViraFEST assay). Worth noting for this clonotype: Its target is not known.

This CDR3 has 16 residues. Germline CDR1 is MNHEY and CDR2 is SVGAGI. Trimming took 2 bases from V and 4 from J, leaving 17 bases between them. The sample comprised CD4+ T cells from blood, cultured in vitro. This TCR was sampled from a human donor who had recovered from COVID-19. This chain links TRBV6-5 with TRBJ2-5; unclear D gene. The CDR3: CASSYTSLSLGETQYF. CDR3 coding DNA: TGTGCCAGCAGTTACACATCCCTATCCCTGGGAGAGACCCAGTACTTC.